The next 8 T cell receptor beta chains were all read from a single sample in a study of OX40 agonist ivuxolimab in advanced cancers. The library was obtained by the immunoSEQ multiplex PCR assay. In TCRdb, the immuneACCESS table is reduced to in-frame sequences with V and J assigned. These tables do not hold every clone; where another copy was compared, an unresolved V gene accounts for under half, and the others remain unexplained. In all, the sample holds some 78,000 clones, and around nine tenths of those were seen once. Of the sample, approximately 0.45% falls within the top ten clones. Sequenced here: CD4+ or CD8+ T cells sorted from blood, sampled in a trial of the OX40 agonist ivuxolimab. Receptors were obtained from an adult with an advanced solid tumor such as melanoma, head and neck, liver or kidney cancer.

The rearrangement uses TRBV7-2 and TRBJ1-3; 7 bases agree with TRBD1. With V trimmed by 1 base and J by 0 bases, 3 bases remained unmatched. CDR3 length: 16 amino acids. CDR1 SGHTA and CDR2 FQGNSA come from the germline V gene. The CDR3 DNA reads as TGTGCCAGCAGCTTAGTCGGGACAGACTCTGGAAACACCATATATTTT. Translating gives CASSLVGTDSGNTIYF.

The V gene is TRBV10-3, the J gene TRBJ1-3; D unresolved. This CDR3 region has 13 residues. Per the germline V gene, CDR1 is ENHRY and CDR2 is SYGVKD. Trimming stripped 8 bases from V and 0 bases from J, with 8 bases between. The CDR3 bases are TGTGCCATCCAACTTAACTCTGGAAACACCATATATTTT. Its protein product is CAIQLNSGNTIYF.

The chain recombines TRBV11-2 with TRBJ1-4; D remains ambiguous. CDR1 is SGHAT, CDR2 FQNNGV, per germline. This CDR3 spans 17 amino acids. The V end lost 5 bases, the J end lost 0 bases, and 16 bases lay between the germline ends. The CDR3 is CASSRGRVGTTNEKLFF. In nucleotides, the CDR3 is TGTGCCAGCAGCCGCGGGAGGGTTGGGACAACTAATGAAAAACTGTTTTTT.

The J gene is TRBJ1-5, the V gene TRBV6-5, with a possible D match to TRBD1 (5 bases). Per germline, CDR1 MNHEY and CDR2 SVGAGI. Trimming left V 5 bases short and J 6 bases short, with 11 bases between. The CDR3 is 13 residues long. This chain's CDR3 is CASSPTGGQPQHF. CDR3 bases: TGTGCCAGCAGTCCCACAGGCGGTCAGCCCCAGCATTTT.

The chain employs TRBV5-4 and TRBJ2-5; weak D call: TRBD2 (6 bases). The CDR3 contains 13 residues. Germline lookup yields CDR1 SGHNT and CDR2 YYREEE (reference sequence). Deletions cut 4 bases from V and 8 bases from J, with 15 bases between. The DNA for the CDR3 is TGTGCCAGCAGCCTGTATGGGGAGGACACCCAGTACTTC. Protein sequence: CASSLYGEDTQYF.

V is TRBV2 and J is TRBJ1-4, with D perhaps TRBD1 (6 bases). Germline-derived CDR1 and CDR2 are SNHLY and FYNNEI. There are 14 residues in the CDR3. V was cut by 5 bases and J by 10 bases, with 17 bases left in between. The CDR3 reads CASSPTGLVGKLFF. The CDR3 DNA reads as TGTGCCAGCAGTCCTACAGGGTTAGTCGGAAAACTGTTTTTT.

This rearrangement joins TRBV29-1 to TRBJ1-3, with a weak D call TRBD1 (5 bases). The CDR3 extends over 14 amino acids. Germline CDR1 and CDR2: SQVTM and ANQGSEA. Trimming pared 6 bases from V and 0 bases from J, leaving 12 bases between. CDR3 coding DNA: TGCAGCGTGGGGGACGGGAGCTCTGGAAACACCATATATTTT. It translates to CSVGDGSSGNTIYF.

This clone was found once. The chain carries TRBV7-2 and TRBJ1-5; D might be TRBD1 (5 bases). With 3 bases removed from V and 2 bases from J, the gap between germline ends came to 11 bases. The CDR3 length is 15 residues. Germline-derived CDR1 and CDR2 are SGHTA and FQGNSA. For the CDR3, the DNA is TGTGCCAGCAGCTTGGACATAACCCGCAATCAGCCCCAGCATTTT. It specifies CASSLDITRNQPQHF.